Below, one TCR beta chain is given with its context. This entry is derived from a study of T cell changes during pregnancy in multiple sclerosis. Sequencing used immunoSEQ multiplex PCR; TCRdb keeps in-frame clones, though not all of them. The table lists some 49,000 clones, approximately 90% of them singletons. Trimming shortened V by 2 bases and J by 4 bases, and 5 bases separated the two germline ends. CDR1 and CDR2 from the germline V gene are LGHNA and YSLEER. The CDR3 is 13 amino acids. The rearrangement uses TRBV4-3 and TRBJ1-4; D is unresolved. This TCR derives from a female donor in good health, enrolled as a control in a pregnancy study. Here the sequenced sample was CD4+ T cells from peripheral blood mononuclear cells, taken in the second trimester of pregnancy. The CDR3 sequence is CASSQRGNEKLFF. The CDR3 nucleotides read TGCGCCAGCAGCCAACGGGGTAATGAAAAACTGTTTTTT.